One and the same sample provided the 14 T cell receptor beta chains below, sequenced in a study of CD8+CD57+ T cells in acquired aplastic anemia. Genomic DNA, serving as template, underwent TCR beta VDJ and CDR3 profiling. TCRdb fed the reads into MiXCR, producing one record per CDR3 protein. Of around 430,000 distinct CDR3 sequences in the sample, roughly 34% were seen once. Patients sequenced had flow cytometry evidence of CD8+CD57+ cell expansion. The sample comprised sorted CD4+, CD8+, or CD8+CD57+ T cells (not recorded which) from PBMCs. These receptors all come from a human donor with aplastic anemia.

The chain recombines TRBV12-3 or TRBV12-4 with TRBJ1-1; 8 bases map to TRBD1. J lost 1 base, V lost 7 bases, and 5 bases had no gene match. CDR3 size: 14 residues. DNA for the CDR3: TGTGCCAGCACCCTGACAGGGGCGAACACTGAAGCTTTCTTT. The encoded protein is CASTLTGANTEAFF.

At least ten counts were recorded for this clonotype. The J gene is TRBJ2-1, the V gene TRBV2; D ambiguous. The CDR3 is 13 residues long. The V end lost 6 bases, the J end lost 4 bases, and 10 bases lay between the germline ends. CDR1 is SNHLY, CDR2 FYNNEI, per germline. The CDR3, as DNA: TGTGCCAGCAGACTTGACCGTTACAATGAGCAGTTCTTC. This translates into CASRLDRYNEQFF.

This clonotype has more than one count but fewer than ten. The rearrangement links TRBV5-1 to TRBJ1-1; 7 positions agree with TRBD1. The ends lost 4 bases at V and 6 bases at J; junction bases unmatched: 9. The germline V gene encodes CDR1 SGHRS and CDR2 YFSETQ. The CDR3 is 14 residues long. Written as DNA, the CDR3 is TGCGCCAGCAGCGTAACAGGGGAGACAGCTGAAGCTTTCTTT. It yields the protein CASSVTGETAEAFF.

This rearrangement joins TRBV5-1 to TRBJ1-1, with no clear D. Germline CDR1 is SGHRS and CDR2 is YFSETQ. The CDR3 totals 18 residues. Trimming removed 4 bases from V and 0 bases from J, with 22 bases in between. CDR3 protein: CASSPSTRLAGLNTEAFF. CDR3 coding DNA: TGCGCCAGCAGCCCCTCAACCCGTTTGGCAGGTCTGAACACTGAAGCTTTCTTT.

The V call is TRBV29-1, the J call TRBJ1-2; D is perhaps TRBD1 (6 bases). V was pared by 5 bases and J by 6 bases, with 10 bases between. Per germline, CDR1 SQVTM and CDR2 ANQGSEA. The CDR3 extends over 11 amino acids. The CDR3 loop reads CSVRRTDGYTF. The CDR3 DNA reads as TGCAGCGTTCGCCGGACAGATGGCTACACCTTC.

Details on this clonotype: At one boundary the junction diverges from the germline segment, which might be a read error. The V and J genes are TRBV7-7 and TRBJ2-7, with D tentatively TRBD1 or TRBD2 (7 bases each). This CDR3 region has 14 residues. From germline, CDR1 is SSHAT and CDR2 FNYEAQ (reference sequence). The CDR3, as DNA: TGTGCTAGCAGCTTAGGACTAGGGGGCCACGAGCAGTACTTC. Translating gives CASSLGLGGHEQYF.

The genes are TRBV3-1 and TRBJ1-2, with D perhaps matching TRBD1 (6 bases). The germline CDR1 and CDR2 sequences are LGHDT and YNNKEL (reference sequence). V lost 1 base and J 8 bases, leaving 20 bases between the germline ends. The CDR3 runs 16 residues. CDR3: CASSQAGAGTGGGYTF. The CDR3 DNA is TGTGCCAGCAGCCAAGCGGGGGCGGGGACCGGTGGGGGCTACACCTTC. Full variable domain (remainder filled in from reference TRBV3-1 and TRBJ1-2): DTAVSQTPKYLVTQMGNDKSIKCEQNLGHDTMYWYKQDSKKFLKIMFSYNNKELIINETVPNRFSPKSPDKAHLNLHINSLELGDSAVYFCASSQAGAGTGGGYTFGSGTRLTVV.

This clonotype was recorded many times. The J gene is TRBJ1-1, the V gene TRBV2; D possibly corresponds to TRBD1 (5 bases). Germline V gives CDR1 SNHLY, CDR2 FYNNEI. The CDR3 has 12 residues. The V end lost 8 bases, the J end lost 1 base, and 8 bases lay between the germline ends. CDR3: CASEQGNTEAFF. CDR3 DNA: TGTGCCAGCGAGCAGGGGAACACTGAAGCTTTCTTT.

This clonotype was found once. The genes are TRBV2 and TRBJ1-6, with a possible D match to TRBD1 (5 bases). Trimming stripped 3 bases from V and 10 bases from J, with 13 bases between. This CDR3 spans 14 amino acids. The germline gives CDR1 SNHLY, CDR2 FYNNEI. The CDR3 region is CASSDRQPRSPLHF. The CDR3 bases are TGTGCCAGCAGTGATCGACAGCCACGCTCACCCCTCCACTTT.

This clonotype has a count of ten or more. The chain recombines TRBV15 with TRBJ1-2; D unclear. CDR1 is LNHNV and CDR2 is YYDKDF in the germline V gene (reference sequence). The V end was cut by 2 bases, the J end by 3 bases, with 10 bases between. The CDR3 has 14 amino acids. CDR3 in amino acids: CATSRSAWDYGYTF. In nucleotides, the CDR3 is TGTGCCACCAGCAGAAGTGCCTGGGACTATGGCTACACCTTC. Full variable domain (remainder filled in from reference TRBV15 and TRBJ1-2): DAMVIQNPRYQVTQFGKPVTLSCSQTLNHNVMYWYQQKSSQAPKLLFHYYDKDFNNEADTPDNFQSRRPNTSFCFLDIRSPGLGDTAMYLCATSRSAWDYGYTFGSGTRLTVV.

With regard to this clonotype: This sequence may be a read error, since a much larger clone differs from it by one base. The final CDR3 position lacks the conserved phenylalanine or tryptophan, pointing to a likely read error. V gene TRBV20-1 combines with J gene TRBJ1-5, with 8 nucleotides matching TRBD1. J gave up 2 bases and V 3 bases, and 6 bases lay outside the gene matches. Germline CDR1 DFQATT, CDR2 SNEGSKA (reference sequence). The CDR3 consists of 15 residues. CDR3 sequence: CSARAMTGGNQPQHS. CDR3 nucleotide sequence: TGCAGTGCTAGGGCGATGACAGGGGGCAATCAGCCCCAGCATTCT.

This rearrangement joins TRBV25-1 to TRBJ1-2; tentative D call: TRBD1 (6 bases). V lost 8 bases, J lost 2 bases, and 12 bases lay in between. Per the germline V gene, CDR1 is MGHDK and CDR2 is SYGVNS. The CDR3 runs to 13 residues. The chain's CDR3 is CASSGQKNYGYTF. In DNA, the CDR3 is TGTGCCAGCTCAGGACAGAAGAACTATGGCTACACCTTC.

This chain links TRBV20-1 with TRBJ2-7; TRBD2 agrees at 7 bases. Trimming at V came to 6 bases and at J to 6 bases, leaving 14 bases not matched to a gene. Germline V gives CDR1 DFQATT, CDR2 SNEGSKA (reference sequence). This CDR3 has 14 residues. In DNA, the CDR3 is TGCAGTGCCGGCCCAAGGCGGGAGATCCCCGAGCAGTACTTC. This translates into CSAGPRREIPEQYF.

The V and J genes are TRBV7-2 and TRBJ2-5; 13 bases line up with TRBD2. V shed 3 bases and J 5 bases; nucleotides not matched to a gene: 6. The length of the CDR3 is 16 residues. CDR1 SGHTA and CDR2 FQGNSA come from the germline V gene. CDR3 sequence (DNA): TGTGCCAGCAGCTTCTGGACTAGCGGGGGCGGGGAGACCCAGTACTTC. It codes for CASSFWTSGGGETQYF. The full variable domain, in which reference TRBV7-2 and TRBJ2-5 provide the parts outside the CDR3, is GAGVSQSPSNKVTEKGKDVELRCDPISGHTALYWYRQSLGQGLEFLIYFQGNSAPDKSGLPSDRFSAERTGGSVSTLTIQRTQQEDSAVYLCASSFWTSGGGETQYFGPGTRLLVL.